This TCR beta chain was sequenced in a study of somatic mutations in cytotoxic T cells in rheumatoid arthritis. Study in general: Patients gave 30 ml EDTA peripheral blood immediately after diagnosis, prior to starting treatment. Study-wide results and limits: It was found that CD8+ T-cell clonality in rheumatoid arthritis patients did not differ significantly from that in age-matched healthy controls. In about an eighth of the roughly 60 patients, the largest CD8+ clone exceeded 20% of CD8+ cells.

Using immunoSEQ multiplex PCR, the repertoire was profiled, and TCRdb retains in-frame clones only, with some absent. Here the sample spans about 4,500 clones, roughly 78% being singletons. This clone has just a few counts. No antigen is known for it. Specimen: CD8+ T cells sorted from blood. The clonotype was recovered from a woman aged 55-69 years with rheumatoid arthritis.

CDR3 in amino acids: CASRSGTGLSNEQFF. The CDR3 DNA follows: TGTGCCAGCAGATCCGGGACAGGGTTGTCCAATGAGCAGTTCTTC. V and J are TRBV7-8 and TRBJ2-1; 9 positions match TRBD1. Germline trimming cut 6 bases from V and 6 bases from J; bases unmatched to any gene: 9. The CDR3 sequence is 15 residues long. Germline CDR1 and CDR2: SGHVS and FQNEAQ.